The 3 T cell receptor beta chains given below trace back to one sample, sequenced in a study of CD8+ T cells in alopecia areata. It was cDNA, reverse transcribed from extracted RNA, that served as the sequencing template. Produced via immunoSEQ multiplex PCR; TCRdb's table is partial and in-frame only. The sample records 150,000 to 200,000 clones, about 60% being singletons. The treatment: oral pan-JAK inhibitor, 5-10 mg twice daily. The sequences come from CD4+ T cells sorted from blood, collected at week 24, from a patient treated with tofacitinib. Source of these receptors: a human donor with alopecia areata.

The chain couples TRBV29-1 to TRBJ1-1; a possible D gene is TRBD1 (6 bases). With 3 bases removed from V and 1 base from J, the gap between germline ends came to 18 bases. Per the germline V gene, CDR1 is SQVTM and CDR2 is ANQGSEA. This CDR3 comprises 16 residues. CDR3 region: CSVERTATIRNTEAFF. The CDR3 region has the DNA TGCAGCGTTGAGAGGACAGCTACTATACGGAACACTGAAGCTTTCTTT.

The chain joins TRBV25-1 to TRBJ2-3, with unresolved D. Between the trimmed V and J ends, which lost 6 bases and 6 bases, there was a span of 7 bases. The CDR3 has 11 amino acids. The germline gives CDR1 MGHDK, CDR2 SYGVNS. CDR3 sequence: CASSSLDTQYF. The CDR3 DNA follows: TGTGCCAGCAGCTCTCTGGATACGCAGTATTTT.

Note on this clone: Different DNA sequences within this sample yield the same CDR3. The rearrangement uses TRBV2 and TRBJ2-5, with a possible D match to TRBD1 (5 bases). Trimming shortened V by 0 bases and J by 5 bases, and 13 bases separated the two germline ends. The CDR3 has 15 amino acids. Germline V gene data show CDR1 as SNHLY and CDR2 as FYNNEI. The CDR3 loop reads CASSEANQGLETQYF. In DNA form, the CDR3 reads TGTGCCAGCAGTGAAGCTAACCAGGGTTTGGAGACCCAGTACTTC. The variable domain in full, with the rest retrieved from reference TRBV2 and TRBJ2-5, is EPEVTQTPSHQVTQMGQEVILRCVPISNHLYFYWYRQILGQKVEFLVSFYNNEISEKSEIFDDQFSVERPDGSNFTLKIRSTKLEDSAMYFCASSEANQGLETQYFGPGTRLLVL.